The clone carrying this T cell receptor (beta chain) was detected once. Its antigen is as yet unknown. Other DNA sequences from this sample encode an identical CDR3 as well. Trimming pared 4 bases from V and 2 bases from J, leaving 6 bases between. This CDR3 is 12 amino acids long. Germline CDR1 reads LNHDA; CDR2 reads SQIVND (reference sequence). The PCR made use of 60 Vbeta and 13 Jbeta primers. The table came from immunoSEQ multiplex PCR; TCRdb's copy has only in-frame clones and leaves some out. The table includes roughly 100,000 clones, around 78% detected once. The sample is drawn from a study of cytomegalovirus exposure and HLA in healthy donors. General study points: Immune exposure data for these donors was limited to CMV serostatus. In a later analysis, at a false discovery rate of 0.05, some 17,000 TCR beta sequences were associated with HLA alleles. Associated with cytomegalovirus, according to the listing, were around 160 TCR beta chains.

Though nominally healthy at sampling, donors likely had unrecorded immune exposures. The J gene is TRBJ2-7, the V gene TRBV19, with D tentatively TRBD1 (5 bases). What was sequenced was PBMCs. The TCR originated in a male donor in good health and CMV-seronegative. CDR3 protein: CASSTGPYEQYF. As DNA, the CDR3 is TGTGCCAGTAGTACAGGGCCCTACGAGCAGTACTTC.